The subject of this entry is one T cell receptor (beta chain). The data belong to a study of blood T cell repertoires in COVID-19. Across the whole study: Sources were T cells, B-cell-depleted T cells, or PBMCs; the material itself was cDNA or gDNA.

CDR3 length: 16 amino acids. After removal of 5 bases from V and 0 bases from J, the junction contained 7 bases not matched to a gene. Germline V gene lookup returns CDR1 PRHDT and CDR2 FYEKMQ (reference sequence). Original analysis: Estimation of nucleated cell counts was performed using reference gene primer amplification. Here immunoSEQ multiplex PCR was the method, and the copy in TCRdb shows in-frame clones only, minus some. D and trimming come from the DNA, and the V and J calls and clone size come from that table. The table lists 200,000 to 250,000 clones, 82% of them singletons. Clinical history as reported by participants underpinned cohort assignment.

The clonotype originates from an older woman who had recovered from COVID-19. The chain recombines TRBV13 with TRBJ1-1; 9 positions match TRBD1. Sequenced input: PBMCs or T cells enriched from blood (not recorded which). CDR3 loop: CASSDIGQGLNTEAFF. The CDR3 nucleotides are TGTGCCAGCAGCGATATTGGACAGGGGCTGAACACTGAAGCTTTCTTT.